This T cell receptor (beta chain) was recorded in a study of cytotoxic CD8 clonotypes in ibrutinib-treated CLL. Data came from immunoSEQ multiplex PCR; TCRdb stores just in-frame clones and leaves some out. The sample carries roughly 53,000 clones, about 54% recorded once. V gave up 4 bases and J gave up 5 bases, with 8 bases separating them. Germline V gene sequence: CDR1 MNHEY, CDR2 SMNVEV (reference sequence). This CDR3 spans 12 amino acids. The chain recombines TRBV27 with TRBJ2-5; possible D gene TRBD1, 6 bases. The sample was PBMCs, taken at disease progression, from a patient treated with ibrutinib. This TCR was sampled from a human donor with chronic lymphocytic leukemia. Here the CDR3 DNA reads TGTGCCAGCAGTTCAGGGGCGGAGACCCAGTACTTC. This encodes CASSSGAETQYF.